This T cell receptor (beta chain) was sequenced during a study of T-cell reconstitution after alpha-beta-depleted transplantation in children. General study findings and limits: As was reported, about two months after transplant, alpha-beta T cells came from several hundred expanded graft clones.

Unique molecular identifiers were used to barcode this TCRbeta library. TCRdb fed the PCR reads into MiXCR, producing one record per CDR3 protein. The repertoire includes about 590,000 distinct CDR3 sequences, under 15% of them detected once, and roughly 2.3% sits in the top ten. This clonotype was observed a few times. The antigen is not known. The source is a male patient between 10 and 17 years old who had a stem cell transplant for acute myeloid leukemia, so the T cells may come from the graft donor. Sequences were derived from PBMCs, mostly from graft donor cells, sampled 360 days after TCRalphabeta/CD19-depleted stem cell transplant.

CDR3 in amino acids: CASSLDPGGPNTGELFF. DNA for the CDR3: TGTGCCAGCAGCTTAGATCCGGGAGGGCCGAACACCGGGGAGCTGTTTTTT. The chain recombines TRBV7-9 with TRBJ2-2, with TRBD2 identical over 8 bases. Germline V gene lookup returns CDR1 SEHNR and CDR2 FQNEAQ (reference sequence). The CDR3 length is 17 residues. The ends lost 1 base at V and 0 bases at J; junction bases unmatched: 4.